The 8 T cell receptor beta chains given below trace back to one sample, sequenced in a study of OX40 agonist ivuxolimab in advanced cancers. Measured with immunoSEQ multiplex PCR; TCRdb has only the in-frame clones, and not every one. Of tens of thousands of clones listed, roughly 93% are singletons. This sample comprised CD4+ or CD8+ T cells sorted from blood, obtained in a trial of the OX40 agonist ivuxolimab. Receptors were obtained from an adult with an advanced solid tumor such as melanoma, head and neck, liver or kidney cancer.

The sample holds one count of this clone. The CDR3 DNA reads TGTGCCACCTCTCCAGGACAGGGGGCGGACTATGGCTACACCTTC. As protein: CATSPGQGADYGYTF. This sequence joins TRBV13 and TRBJ1-2, with 11 bases that match TRBD1. CDR3 length: 15 amino acids. Germline V lookup: CDR1 PRHDT, CDR2 FYEKMQ (reference sequence). V gave up 10 bases and J gave up 3 bases; unmatched junction bases: 10.

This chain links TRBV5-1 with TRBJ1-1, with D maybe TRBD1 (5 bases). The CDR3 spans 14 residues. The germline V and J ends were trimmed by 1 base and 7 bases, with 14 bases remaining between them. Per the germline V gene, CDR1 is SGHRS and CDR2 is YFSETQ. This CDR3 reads CASSLRQGAGEAFF. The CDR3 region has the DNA TGCGCCAGCAGCTTGCGTCAGGGAGCGGGTGAAGCTTTCTTT.

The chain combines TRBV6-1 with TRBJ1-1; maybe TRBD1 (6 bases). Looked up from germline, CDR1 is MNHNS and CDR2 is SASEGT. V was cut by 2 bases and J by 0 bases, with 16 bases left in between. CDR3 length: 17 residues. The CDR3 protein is CASSEQGWIPMNTEAFF. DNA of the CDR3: TGTGCCAGCAGTGAACAGGGGTGGATCCCCATGAACACTGAAGCTTTCTTT.

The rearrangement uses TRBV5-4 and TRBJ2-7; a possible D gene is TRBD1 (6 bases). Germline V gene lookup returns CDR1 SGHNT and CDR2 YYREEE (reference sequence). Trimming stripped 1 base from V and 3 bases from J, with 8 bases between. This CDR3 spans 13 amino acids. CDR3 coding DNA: TGTGCCAGCAGCTTGCAGGACAGCTACGAGCAGTACTTC. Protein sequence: CASSLQDSYEQYF.

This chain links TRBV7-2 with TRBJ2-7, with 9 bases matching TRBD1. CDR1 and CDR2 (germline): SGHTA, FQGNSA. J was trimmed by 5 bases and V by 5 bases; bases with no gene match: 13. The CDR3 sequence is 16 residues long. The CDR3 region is CASSAQLGTGIHEQYF. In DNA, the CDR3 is TGTGCCAGCAGCGCCCAACTAGGGACAGGGATCCACGAGCAGTACTTC.

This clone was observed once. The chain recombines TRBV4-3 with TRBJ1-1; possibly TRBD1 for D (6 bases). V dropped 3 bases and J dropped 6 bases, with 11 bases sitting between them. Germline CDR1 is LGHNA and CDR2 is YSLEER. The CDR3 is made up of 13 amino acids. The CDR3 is CASSQDEGAEAFF. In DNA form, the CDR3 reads TGCGCCAGCAGCCAGGATGAGGGGGCTGAAGCTTTCTTT.

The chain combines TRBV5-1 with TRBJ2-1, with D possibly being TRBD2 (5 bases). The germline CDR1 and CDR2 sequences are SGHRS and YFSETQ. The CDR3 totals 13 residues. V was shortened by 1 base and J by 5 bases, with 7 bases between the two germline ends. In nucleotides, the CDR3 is TGCGCCAGCAGCTTGAGAGCGGACAATGAGCAGTTCTTC. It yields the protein CASSLRADNEQFF.

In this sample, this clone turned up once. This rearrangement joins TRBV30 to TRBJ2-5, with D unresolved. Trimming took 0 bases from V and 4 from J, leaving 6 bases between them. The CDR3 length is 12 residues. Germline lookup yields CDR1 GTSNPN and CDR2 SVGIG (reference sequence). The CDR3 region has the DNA TGTGCCTGGAGTGTTGGGCTAGAGACCCAGTACTTC. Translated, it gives CAWSVGLETQYF.